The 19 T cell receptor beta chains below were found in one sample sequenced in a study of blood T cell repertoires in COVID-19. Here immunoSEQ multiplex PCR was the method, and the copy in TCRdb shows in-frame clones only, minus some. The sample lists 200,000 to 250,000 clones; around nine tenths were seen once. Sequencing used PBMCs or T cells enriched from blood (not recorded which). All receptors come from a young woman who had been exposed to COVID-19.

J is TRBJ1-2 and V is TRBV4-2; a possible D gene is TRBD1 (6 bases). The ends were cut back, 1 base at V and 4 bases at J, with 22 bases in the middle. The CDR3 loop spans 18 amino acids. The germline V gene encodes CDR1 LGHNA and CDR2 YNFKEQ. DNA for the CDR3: TGTGCCAGCAGCCAAGCATCCCGGTGGGGGGGGCAAACCTATGGCTACACCTTC. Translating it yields CASSQASRWGGQTYGYTF.

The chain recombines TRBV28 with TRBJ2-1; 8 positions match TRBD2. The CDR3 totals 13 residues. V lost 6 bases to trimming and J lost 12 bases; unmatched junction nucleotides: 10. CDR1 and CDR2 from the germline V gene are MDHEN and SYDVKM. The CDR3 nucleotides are TGTGCCAGCAGGGCCTCTAGCGGGCGCGGGCAGTTCTTC. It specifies CASRASSGRGQFF.

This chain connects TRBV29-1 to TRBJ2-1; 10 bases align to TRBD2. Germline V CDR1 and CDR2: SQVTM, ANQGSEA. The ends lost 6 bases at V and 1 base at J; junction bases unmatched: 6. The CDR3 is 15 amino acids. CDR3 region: CSVNQLAGSYNEQFF. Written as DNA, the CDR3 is TGCAGCGTAAACCAACTAGCGGGATCCTACAATGAGCAGTTCTTC.

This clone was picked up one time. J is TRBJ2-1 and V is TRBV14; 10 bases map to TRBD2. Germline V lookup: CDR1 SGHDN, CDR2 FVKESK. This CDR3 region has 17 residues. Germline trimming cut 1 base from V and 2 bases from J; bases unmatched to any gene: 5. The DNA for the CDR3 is TGTGCCAGCAGCCAAGTCGCGGGACTAGCGACCTACAATGAGCAGTTCTTC. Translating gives CASSQVAGLATYNEQFF. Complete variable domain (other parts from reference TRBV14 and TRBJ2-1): EAGVTQFPSHSVIEKGQTVTLRCDPISGHDNLYWYRRVMGKEIKFLLHFVKESKQDESGMPNNRFLAERTGGTYSTLKVQPAELEDSGVYFCASSQVAGLATYNEQFFGPGTRLTVL.

The CDR3 is CASSLGTRPTGNTIYF. CDR3 coding DNA: TGTGCCAGCAGCTTAGGCACCAGGCCTACCGGAAACACCATATATTTT. The chain is built from TRBV11-2 and TRBJ1-3; no definite D call. The CDR3 is made up of 16 amino acids. The V and J ends lost 1 base and 4 bases respectively, with 14 bases between them. Per the germline V gene, CDR1 is SGHAT and CDR2 is FQNNGV.

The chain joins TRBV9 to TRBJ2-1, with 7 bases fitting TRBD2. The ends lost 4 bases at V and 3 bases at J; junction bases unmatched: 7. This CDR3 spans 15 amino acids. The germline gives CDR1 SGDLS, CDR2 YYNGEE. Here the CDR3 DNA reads TGTGCCAGCAGCCATCAAGGCGGGAGCTACAATGAGCAGTTCTTC. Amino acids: CASSHQGGSYNEQFF.

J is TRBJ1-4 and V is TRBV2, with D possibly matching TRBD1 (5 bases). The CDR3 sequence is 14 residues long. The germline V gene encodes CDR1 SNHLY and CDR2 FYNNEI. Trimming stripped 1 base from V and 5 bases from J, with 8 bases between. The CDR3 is CASSEVAGNEKLFF. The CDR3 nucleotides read TGTGCCAGCAGTGAAGTGGCAGGGAATGAAAAACTGTTTTTT. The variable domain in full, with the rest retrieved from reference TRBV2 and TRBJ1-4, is EPEVTQTPSHQVTQMGQEVILRCVPISNHLYFYWYRQILGQKVEFLVSFYNNEISEKSEIFDDQFSVERPDGSNFTLKIRSTKLEDSAMYFCASSEVAGNEKLFFGSGTQLSVL.

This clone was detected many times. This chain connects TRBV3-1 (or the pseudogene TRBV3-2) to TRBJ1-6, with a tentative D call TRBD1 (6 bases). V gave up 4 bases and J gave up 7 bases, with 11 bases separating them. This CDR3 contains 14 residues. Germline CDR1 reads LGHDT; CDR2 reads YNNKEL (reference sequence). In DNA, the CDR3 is TGTGCCAGCAGCCGGACAGACTTCAATTCACCCCTCCACTTT. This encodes CASSRTDFNSPLHF.

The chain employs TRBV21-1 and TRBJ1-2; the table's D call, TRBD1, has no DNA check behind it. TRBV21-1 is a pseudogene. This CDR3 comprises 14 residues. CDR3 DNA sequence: TGTGCCAGCAGTCCATCACAGAGTAACTATGGCTACACCTTC. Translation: CASSPSQSNYGYTF.

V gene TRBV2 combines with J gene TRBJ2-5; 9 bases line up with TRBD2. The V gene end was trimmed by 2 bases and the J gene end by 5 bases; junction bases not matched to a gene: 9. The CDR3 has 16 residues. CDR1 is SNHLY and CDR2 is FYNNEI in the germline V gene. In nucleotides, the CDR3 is TGTGCCAGCAGTGAACGGGCGGGAGGGCCCTTGGAGACCCAGTACTTC. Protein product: CASSERAGGPLETQYF. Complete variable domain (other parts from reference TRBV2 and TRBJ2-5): EPEVTQTPSHQVTQMGQEVILRCVPISNHLYFYWYRQILGQKVEFLVSFYNNEISEKSEIFDDQFSVERPDGSNFTLKIRSTKLEDSAMYFCASSERAGGPLETQYFGPGTRLLVL.

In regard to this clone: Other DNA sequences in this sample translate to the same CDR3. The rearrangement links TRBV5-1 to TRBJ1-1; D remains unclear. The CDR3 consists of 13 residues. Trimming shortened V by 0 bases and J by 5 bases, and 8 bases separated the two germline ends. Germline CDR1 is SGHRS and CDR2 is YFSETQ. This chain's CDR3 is CASSLAVPTEAFF. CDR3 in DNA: TGCGCCAGCAGCTTGGCGGTTCCTACTGAAGCTTTCTTT.

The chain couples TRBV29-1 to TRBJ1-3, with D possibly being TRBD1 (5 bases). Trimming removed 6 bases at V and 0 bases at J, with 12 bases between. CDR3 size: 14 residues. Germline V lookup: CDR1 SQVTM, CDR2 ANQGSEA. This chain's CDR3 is CSVDTGYSGNTIYF. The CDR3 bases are TGCAGCGTAGATACAGGATACTCTGGAAACACCATATATTTT.

The CDR3 region is CASSQYRGRAGNEQFF. In DNA form, the CDR3 reads TGTGCCAGCAGCCAATATCGGGGGAGGGCCGGGAATGAGCAGTTCTTC. This chain joins TRBV4-2 and TRBJ2-1, with 7 positions matching TRBD2. The trim removed 2 bases at V and 7 bases at J, leaving 11 bases unmatched. Germline CDR1 is LGHNA and CDR2 is YNFKEQ. The CDR3 is made up of 16 amino acids.

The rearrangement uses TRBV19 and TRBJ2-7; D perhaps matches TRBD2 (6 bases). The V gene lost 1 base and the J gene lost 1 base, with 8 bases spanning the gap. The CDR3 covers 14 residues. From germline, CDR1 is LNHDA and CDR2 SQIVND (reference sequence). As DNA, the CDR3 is TGTGCCAGTAGTATAGCGGGAGTGTCCTACGAGCAGTACTTC. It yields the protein CASSIAGVSYEQYF.

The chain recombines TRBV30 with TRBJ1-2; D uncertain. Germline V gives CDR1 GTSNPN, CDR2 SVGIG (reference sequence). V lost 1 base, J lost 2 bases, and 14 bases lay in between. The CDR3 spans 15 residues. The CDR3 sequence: CAWSGVEVKNYGYTF. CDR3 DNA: TGTGCCTGGAGTGGGGTGGAGGTAAAGAACTATGGCTACACCTTC.

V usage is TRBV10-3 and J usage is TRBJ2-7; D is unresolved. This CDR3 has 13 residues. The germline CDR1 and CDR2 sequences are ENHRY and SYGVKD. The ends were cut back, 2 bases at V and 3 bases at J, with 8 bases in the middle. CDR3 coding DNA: TGTGCCATCAGTGAGAGATACAACTACGAGCAGTACTTC. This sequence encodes CAISERYNYEQYF.

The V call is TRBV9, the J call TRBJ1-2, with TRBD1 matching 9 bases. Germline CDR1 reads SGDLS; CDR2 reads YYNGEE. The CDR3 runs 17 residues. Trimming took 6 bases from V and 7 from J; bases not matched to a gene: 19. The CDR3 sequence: CASTSVGQGNVLSGYTF. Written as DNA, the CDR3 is TGTGCCAGCACCTCGGTGGGACAGGGAAATGTATTGTCTGGCTACACCTTC.

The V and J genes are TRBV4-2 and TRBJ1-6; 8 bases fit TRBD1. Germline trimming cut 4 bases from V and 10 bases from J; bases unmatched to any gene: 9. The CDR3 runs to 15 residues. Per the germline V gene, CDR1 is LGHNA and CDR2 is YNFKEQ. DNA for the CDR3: TGTGCCAGCAGCCCACGGACAGGGAGGATGTCACCCCTCCACTTT. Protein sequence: CASSPRTGRMSPLHF.

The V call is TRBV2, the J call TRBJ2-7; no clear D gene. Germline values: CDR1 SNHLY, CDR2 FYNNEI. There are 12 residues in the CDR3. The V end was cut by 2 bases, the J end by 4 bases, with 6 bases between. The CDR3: CASSERSYEQYF. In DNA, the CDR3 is TGTGCCAGCAGTGAAAGGAGTTACGAGCAGTACTTC.